Given below is one T cell receptor (beta chain) in context. Its specificity is unknown. The data originate from a study of T cell responses to AZD1222 COVID-19 vaccine. Whole-study results and caveats: Two AZD1222 administrations were followed by greater Spike-specific TCR breadth and depth. The study found vaccine-associated CD4 TCRs spanning spike, dominant at 160-218 and 743-854. Donor demographics were predominantly white British with a female majority; clonal diversity may be underestimated.

Pooled in the analysis were second doses at about 4 or about 12 weeks. Clones were read by immunoSEQ multiplex PCR, and TCRdb kept only the in-frame ones, dropping some. Here the sample spans tens of thousands of clones, around 90% being singletons. From germline, CDR1 is SEHNR and CDR2 FQNEAQ (reference sequence). The CDR3 extends over 16 amino acids. V was trimmed by 5 bases and J by 3 bases, leaving 19 bases between them. The starting material was peripheral blood, obtained 28 days after the second AZD1222 dose. The chain has TRBV7-9 and TRBJ1-2; D is unclear. The receptor's source is an adult who received the AZD1222 COVID-19 vaccine. The CDR3 DNA reads as TGTGCCAGCAGCCCAGCGGTAGGCGACGAGTACTATGGCTACACCTTC. Amino acids: CASSPAVGDEYYGYTF.